These 21 T cell receptor beta chains came from one sample sequenced in a study of graft-versus-host responses after intestinal transplantation. Their antigens are not known. The repertoire was sequenced with immunoSEQ multiplex PCR; TCRdb's copy has only in-frame clones and lacks some. The sample has fewer than 130,000 clones; approximately 92% are singletons. The material was unstimulated CD8+ T cells sorted from spleen or lymph node cells, obtained before intestinal transplant. All receptors derive from a human donor who received an intestinal transplant.

The chain employs TRBV6-1 and TRBJ2-5; 7 nucleotides match TRBD2. The end of the DNA is better explained by TRBJ2-7, so the J call may be wrong. Germline V CDR1 and CDR2: MNHNS, SASEGT. The CDR3 is 18 amino acids. CDR3 loop: CASSEWGSGRDVVYEQYF. The CDR3 DNA sequence: TGTGCCAGCAGTGAATGGGGATCGGGGAGGGATGTGGTCTACGAGCAGTACTTC.

This clone occurred once. This chain links TRBV28 with TRBJ2-2, with 10 bases identical to TRBD2. The V and J ends lost 5 bases and 3 bases, in that order; junction bases with no gene match: 6. Germline V CDR1 and CDR2: MDHEN, SYDVKM. This CDR3 has 16 residues. DNA of the CDR3: TGTGCCAGCAGTCCCACCACTAGCGGGGACACCGGGGAGCTGTTTTTT. Protein: CASSPTTSGDTGELFF.

This clone was detected only once. This chain connects TRBV7-9 to TRBJ2-1; D remains unclear. V lost 1 base and J lost 8, with 6 bases in between. Germline assignment: CDR1 SEHNR and CDR2 FQNEAQ (reference sequence). The CDR3 runs 12 residues. CDR3 region: CASSLGTDEQFF. The CDR3 DNA sequence: TGTGCCAGCAGCTTAGGGACCGATGAGCAGTTCTTC.

Note on this clone: Germline is not matched at one junction end, which may reflect a read error. The J gene is TRBJ1-1, the V gene TRBV9, with D tentatively TRBD1 (6 bases). Germline V gene data show CDR1 as SGDLS and CDR2 as YYNGEE. The CDR3 has 14 residues. The CDR3 region has the DNA TGTGCCAGCACTCGGACAGCCACGAACGCTGAAACTTTCTTT. Amino acid sequence: CASTRTATNAETFF.

This clone was counted once. The chain recombines TRBV9 with TRBJ1-2; tentatively, D is TRBD1 (6 bases). The CDR3 spans 14 residues. CDR1 is SGDLS, CDR2 YYNGEE, per germline. Trimming stripped 3 bases from V and 4 bases from J, with 13 bases between. CDR3 in DNA: TGTGCCAGCAGCGAAAACAGGGAAGCCTATGGCTACACCTTC. Translation: CASSENREAYGYTF.

J is TRBJ1-5 and V is TRBV15, with D tentatively TRBD1 (5 bases). Trimming removed 4 bases from V and 3 bases from J, with 10 bases in between. CDR1 and CDR2 from the germline V gene are LNHNV and YYDKDF (reference sequence). The CDR3 is 14 residues long. CDR3 loop: CATSTGGDNQPQHF. CDR3 nucleotide sequence: TGTGCCACCAGCACGGGGGGAGACAATCAGCCCCAGCATTTT.

V gene TRBV7-3 combines with J gene TRBJ2-3; TRBD2 might be the D (5 bases). This CDR3 has 21 amino acids. In germline, CDR1 is SGHTA, CDR2 FQGTGA. V lost 4 bases to trimming and J lost 3 bases, with 32 bases between them. CDR3 sequence (DNA): TGTGCCAGCAGCTCCGGACTGTCGGAAGTTCCCCAGAGGTTGGGGACAGATACGCAGTATTTT. This encodes CASSSGLSEVPQRLGTDTQYF.

The chain employs TRBV9 and TRBJ2-1, with unresolved D. This CDR3 comprises 13 residues. Trimming took 3 bases from V and 4 from J, leaving 8 bases between them. In germline, CDR1 is SGDLS, CDR2 YYNGEE. This CDR3 reads CASSDVTYNEQFF. The DNA of the CDR3 is TGTGCCAGCAGCGACGTTACTTACAATGAGCAGTTCTTC.

The chain uses TRBV27 and TRBJ2-7, with D maybe TRBD1 (6 bases). V was clipped by 5 bases and J by 3 bases, with 11 bases between them. Germline values: CDR1 MNHEY, CDR2 SMNVEV (reference sequence). The CDR3 has 13 amino acids. For the CDR3, the DNA is TGTGCCAGCAGTCCCGGGACAAACTACGAGCAGTACTTC. Protein: CASSPGTNYEQYF.

Remarks on this clone: At one boundary the junction diverges from the germline segment, which might be a read error. Other DNA sequences in the sample encode the same CDR3. This chain uses TRBV5-1 with TRBJ2-7; 9 bases align to TRBD2. In germline, CDR1 is SGHRS, CDR2 YFSETQ. CDR3 length: 15 amino acids. Here the CDR3 DNA reads TGCGCCAGCAGCTTGGTGCCTAGCGGGACTTACGAGCAATACTTC. Translation gives CASSLVPSGTYEQYF.

The chain combines TRBV5-8 with TRBJ1-5; D is unclear. V was pared by 4 bases and J by 1 base, with 12 bases between. Germline loops: CDR1 SGHTS, CDR2 YDEGEE. CDR3 length: 15 residues. DNA of the CDR3: TGTGCCAGCAGCCTCAGAAGTTTGAGCAATCAGCCCCAGCATTTT. Protein sequence: CASSLRSLSNQPQHF.

This clone was recorded only once. The chain recombines TRBV5-1 with TRBJ2-7; D remains ambiguous. The V gene lost 2 bases and the J gene lost 3 bases, with 15 bases spanning the gap. The CDR3 runs 15 residues. Germline CDR1 reads SGHRS; CDR2 reads YFSETQ. This CDR3 reads CASSLTAVLFYEQYF. CDR3 coding DNA: TGCGCCAGCAGCTTAACAGCTGTTCTATTCTACGAGCAGTACTTC.

The chain has TRBV5-6 and TRBJ2-3; D possibly corresponds to TRBD2 (6 bases). This CDR3 contains 15 residues. Germline V lookup: CDR1 SGHDT, CDR2 YYEEEE. V dropped 4 bases and J dropped 2 bases, with 14 bases sitting between them. The CDR3 loop is CASSQAGTPTDTQYF. The CDR3 DNA follows: TGTGCCAGCAGCCAGGCGGGGACTCCCACAGATACGCAGTATTTT.

The V gene is TRBV28, the J gene TRBJ2-7, with D tentatively TRBD1 (5 bases). Trimming took 5 bases from V and 3 from J, leaving 11 bases between them. Germline V gene lookup returns CDR1 MDHEN and CDR2 SYDVKM. The CDR3 consists of 13 residues. The CDR3, as DNA: TGTGCCAGCAGTCCCGAAGGGGTCTACGAGCAGTACTTC. This sequence encodes CASSPEGVYEQYF.

This rearrangement joins TRBV7-6 to TRBJ1-1; D perhaps matches TRBD1 (6 bases). Deletions cut 5 bases from V and 1 base from J, with 8 bases between. From germline, CDR1 is SGHVS and CDR2 FNYEAQ. This CDR3 is 13 amino acids long. CDR3: CASSETGNTEAFF. In nucleotides, the CDR3 is TGTGCCAGCAGCGAGACAGGGAACACTGAAGCTTTCTTT.

The chain links TRBV11-2 to TRBJ2-1; TRBD2 agrees at 7 bases. Germline trimming cut 1 base from V and 3 bases from J; bases unmatched to any gene: 3. Germline-derived CDR1 and CDR2 are SGHAT and FQNNGV. There are 15 residues in the CDR3. The CDR3 spells CASSLAASGYNEQFF. The DNA of the CDR3 is TGTGCCAGCAGCTTAGCGGCTAGCGGCTACAATGAGCAGTTCTTC. The whole variable domain, remainder taken from reference TRBV11-2 and TRBJ2-1, is EAGVAQSPRYKIIEKRQSVAFWCNPISGHATLYWYQQILGQGPKLLIQFQNNGVVDDSQLPKDRFSAERLKGVDSTLKIQPAKLEDSAVYLCASSLAASGYNEQFFGPGTRLTVL.

The chain is built from TRBV15 and TRBJ1-1; D perhaps matches TRBD1 (5 bases). The V gene's germline CDR1 is LNHNV and CDR2 YYDKDF (reference sequence). This CDR3 contains 14 residues. V was clipped by 3 bases and J by 0 bases, with 8 bases between them. The CDR3 loop reads CATSRGVMNTEAFF. The DNA for the CDR3 is TGTGCCACCAGCAGGGGGGTTATGAACACTGAAGCTTTCTTT. The whole variable domain, remainder taken from reference TRBV15 and TRBJ1-1, is DAMVIQNPRYQVTQFGKPVTLSCSQTLNHNVMYWYQQKSSQAPKLLFHYYDKDFNNEADTPDNFQSRRPNTSFCFLDIRSPGLGDTAMYLCATSRGVMNTEAFFGQGTRLTVV.

CDR3 in DNA: TGTGCCGGAGGGGGGGAGGCCGCCTACGAGCAGTACTTC. Encoded protein: CAGGGEAAYEQYF. V is TRBV7-8 and J is TRBJ2-7; possibly TRBD2 for D (7 bases). With 11 bases removed from V and 2 bases from J, the gap between germline ends came to 16 bases. This CDR3 spans 13 amino acids. The germline V gene has CDR1 SGHVS and CDR2 FQNEAQ.

CDR3 sequence (DNA): TGTGCCAGCAGTTTGGGACAGGCCGGTGAGCAGTTCTTC. This encodes CASSLGQAGEQFF. The V call is TRBV27, the J call TRBJ2-1; TRBD1 agrees at 8 bases. The CDR3 is 13 amino acids. Trimming removed 3 bases from V and 9 bases from J; junction bases left unmatched: 4. Germline-derived CDR1 and CDR2 are MNHEY and SMNVEV (reference sequence).

A remark on this clone: A much larger clonotype is one base distant, so this may be a read error. Other DNA sequences within the sample encode an identical CDR3. V is TRBV5-6 and J is TRBJ2-7; D is undetermined. CDR1 is SGHDT, CDR2 YYEEEE, per germline. V was cut by 5 bases and J by 0 bases, with 3 bases left in between. The CDR3 contains 11 residues. Written as DNA, the CDR3 is TGTGCCAGCAGTTCCTCCTACGAGCAGTACTTC. This sequence encodes CASSSSYEQYF.

The V gene is TRBV19, the J gene TRBJ1-5; no clear D. The CDR3 is 10 residues long. Germline V lookup: CDR1 LNHDA, CDR2 SQIVND (reference sequence). Deletions cut 11 bases from V and 0 bases from J, with 2 bases between. The CDR3 reads CAASNQPQHF. For the CDR3, the DNA is TGTGCCGCTAGCAATCAGCCCCAGCATTTT.